The table lists the clone carrying this T cell receptor beta chain with a few counts. What it binds is unknown. The sample originates from a study of T cells in Graves' hyperthyroidism and ophthalmopathy. Study-wide findings and caveats: Among clonotypes expanded in thyroid above 0.001, most were also found in blood.

CDR3 size: 14 residues. Germline V gene data show CDR1 as MGHRA and CDR2 as YSYEKL. V lost 2 bases, J lost 3 bases, and 2 bases stayed unmatched. TCR beta CDR3 regions were amplified from RNA. Researchers ran a first-round RT-PCR on the TCR CDR3 using the HTBI primer set. MiXCR, applied by TCRdb to the multiplex PCR reads, yields one record per CDR3 protein. The sample holds under 250,000 distinct CDR3 sequences, under 20% seen once. Sequencing was performed on blood. V gene TRBV4-1 combines with J gene TRBJ2-7, with 9 bases matching TRBD2. The sequence derives from a man aged 45-60 years with Graves' hyperthyroidism. CDR3 amino acids: CASSQSTSGYEQYF. CDR3 bases: TGCGCCAGCAGCCAATCGACTAGCGGCTACGAGCAGTACTTC.